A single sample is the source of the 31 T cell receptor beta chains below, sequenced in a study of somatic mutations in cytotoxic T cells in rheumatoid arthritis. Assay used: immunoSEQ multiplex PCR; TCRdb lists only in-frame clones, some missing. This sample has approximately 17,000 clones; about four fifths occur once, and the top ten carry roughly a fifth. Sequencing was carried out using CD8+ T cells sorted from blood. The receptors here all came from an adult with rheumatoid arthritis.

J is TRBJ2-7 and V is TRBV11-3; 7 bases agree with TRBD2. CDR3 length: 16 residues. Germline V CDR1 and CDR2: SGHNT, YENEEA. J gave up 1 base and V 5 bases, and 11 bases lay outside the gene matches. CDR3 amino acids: CASSHGLAVPSYEQYF. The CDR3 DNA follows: TGTGCCAGCAGCCACGGGCTAGCGGTACCATCCTACGAGCAGTACTTC. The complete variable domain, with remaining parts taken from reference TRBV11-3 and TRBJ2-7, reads EAGVVQSPRYKIIEKKQPVAFWCNPISGHNTLYWYLQNLGQGPELLIRYENEEAVDDSQLPKDRFSAERLKGVDSTLKIQPAELGDSAVYLCASSHGLAVPSYEQYFGPGTRLTVT.

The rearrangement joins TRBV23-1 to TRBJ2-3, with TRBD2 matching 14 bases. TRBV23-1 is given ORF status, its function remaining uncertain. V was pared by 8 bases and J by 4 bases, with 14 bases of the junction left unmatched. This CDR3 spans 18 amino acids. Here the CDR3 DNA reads TGCGCCAGCGCTAAGGGGGGACTAGCGGGAGTTTACCCAGATACGCAGTATTTT. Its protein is CASAKGGLAGVYPDTQYF.

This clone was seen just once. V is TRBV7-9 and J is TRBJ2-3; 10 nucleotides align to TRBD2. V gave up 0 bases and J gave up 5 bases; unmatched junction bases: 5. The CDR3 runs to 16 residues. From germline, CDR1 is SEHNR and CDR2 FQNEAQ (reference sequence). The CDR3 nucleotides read TGTGCCAGCAGCTTAGCGCGGCTAGCGGGAGTAGATACGCAGTATTTT. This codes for CASSLARLAGVDTQYF.

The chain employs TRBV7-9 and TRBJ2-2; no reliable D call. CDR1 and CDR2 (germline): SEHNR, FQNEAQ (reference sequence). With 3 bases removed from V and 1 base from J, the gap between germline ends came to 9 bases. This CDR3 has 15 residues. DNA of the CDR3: TGTGCCAGCAGCTTCGGGCAGCAGAACACCGGGGAGCTGTTTTTT. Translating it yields CASSFGQQNTGELFF.

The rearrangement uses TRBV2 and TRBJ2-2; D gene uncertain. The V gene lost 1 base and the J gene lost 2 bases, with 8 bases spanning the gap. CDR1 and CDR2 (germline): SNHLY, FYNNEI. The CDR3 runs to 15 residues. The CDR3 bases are TGTGCCAGCAGTGAAGGACTCCTAAACACCGGGGAGCTGTTTTTT. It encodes CASSEGLLNTGELFF.

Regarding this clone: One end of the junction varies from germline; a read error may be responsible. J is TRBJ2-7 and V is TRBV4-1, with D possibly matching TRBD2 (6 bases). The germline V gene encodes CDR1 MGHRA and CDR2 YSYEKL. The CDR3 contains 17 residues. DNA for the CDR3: TGCGCCAGCACCCAAGAACAGCGGACTAAAAGGAGCTACGAGCAGTACTTC. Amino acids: CASTQEQRTKRSYEQYF.

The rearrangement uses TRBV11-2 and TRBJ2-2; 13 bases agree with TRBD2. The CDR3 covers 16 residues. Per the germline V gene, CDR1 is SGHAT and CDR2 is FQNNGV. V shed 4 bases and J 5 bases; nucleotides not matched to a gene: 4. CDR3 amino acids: CASSSGLAGPTGELFF. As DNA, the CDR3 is TGTGCCAGCAGCTCGGGACTAGCGGGACCAACCGGGGAGCTGTTTTTT.

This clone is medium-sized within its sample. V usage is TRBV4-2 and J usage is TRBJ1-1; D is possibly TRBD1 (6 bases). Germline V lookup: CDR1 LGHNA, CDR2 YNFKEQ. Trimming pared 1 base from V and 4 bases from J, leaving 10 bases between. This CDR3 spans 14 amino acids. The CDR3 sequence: CASSQGGGPTEAFF. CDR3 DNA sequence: TGTGCCAGCAGCCAAGGAGGGGGGCCCACTGAAGCTTTCTTT.

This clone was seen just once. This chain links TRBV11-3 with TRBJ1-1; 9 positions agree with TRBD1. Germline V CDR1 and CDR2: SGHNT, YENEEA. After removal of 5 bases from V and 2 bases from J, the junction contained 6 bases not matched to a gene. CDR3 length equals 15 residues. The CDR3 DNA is TGTGCCAGCAGCCCCCGGACAGGGGTTAACACTGAAGCTTTCTTT. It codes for CASSPRTGVNTEAFF.

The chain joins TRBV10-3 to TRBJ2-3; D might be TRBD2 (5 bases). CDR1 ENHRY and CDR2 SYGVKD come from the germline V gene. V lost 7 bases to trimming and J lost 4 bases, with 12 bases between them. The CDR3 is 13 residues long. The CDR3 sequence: CAIMASLPDTQYF. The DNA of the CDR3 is TGTGCCATCATGGCTAGCCTCCCAGATACGCAGTATTTT.

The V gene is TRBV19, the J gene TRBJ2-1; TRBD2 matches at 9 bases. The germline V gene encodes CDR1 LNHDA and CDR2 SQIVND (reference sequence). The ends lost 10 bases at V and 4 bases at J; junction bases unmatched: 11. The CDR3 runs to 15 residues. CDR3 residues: CATASSGGPYNEQFF. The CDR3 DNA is TGTGCCACAGCAAGTAGCGGGGGTCCATACAATGAGCAGTTCTTC.

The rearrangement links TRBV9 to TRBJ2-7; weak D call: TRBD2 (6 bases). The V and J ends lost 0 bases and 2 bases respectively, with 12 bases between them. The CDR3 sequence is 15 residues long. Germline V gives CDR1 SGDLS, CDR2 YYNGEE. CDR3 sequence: CASSVGDSGTYEQYF. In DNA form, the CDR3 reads TGTGCCAGCAGCGTAGGTGATAGCGGAACCTACGAGCAGTACTTC.

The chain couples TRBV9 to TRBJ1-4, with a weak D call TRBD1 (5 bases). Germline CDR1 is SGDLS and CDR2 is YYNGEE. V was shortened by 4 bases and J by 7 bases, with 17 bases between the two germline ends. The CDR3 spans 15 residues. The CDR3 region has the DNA TGTGCCAGCAGCCCAGACAGAACCAATGGTGAAAAACTGTTTTTT. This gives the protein CASSPDRTNGEKLFF.

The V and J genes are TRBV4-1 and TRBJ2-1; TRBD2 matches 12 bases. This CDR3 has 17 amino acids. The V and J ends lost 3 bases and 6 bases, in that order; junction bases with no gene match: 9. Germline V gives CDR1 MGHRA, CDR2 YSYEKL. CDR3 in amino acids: CASSQDETSGSINEQFF. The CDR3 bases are TGCGCCAGCAGCCAGGATGAGACTAGCGGGAGCATCAATGAGCAGTTCTTC.

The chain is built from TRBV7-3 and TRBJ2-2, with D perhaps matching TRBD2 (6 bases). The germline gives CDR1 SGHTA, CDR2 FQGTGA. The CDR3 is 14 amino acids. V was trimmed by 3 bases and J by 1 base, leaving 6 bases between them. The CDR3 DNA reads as TGTGCCAGCAGCTTGGGGGGGAACACCGGGGAGCTGTTTTTT. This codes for CASSLGGNTGELFF.

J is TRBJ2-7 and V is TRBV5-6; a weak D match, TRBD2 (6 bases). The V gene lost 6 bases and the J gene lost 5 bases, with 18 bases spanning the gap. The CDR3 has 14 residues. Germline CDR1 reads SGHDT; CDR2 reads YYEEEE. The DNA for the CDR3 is TGTGCCAGCACCCGGGTGGGGGGATCGGACGAGCAGTACTTC. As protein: CASTRVGGSDEQYF.

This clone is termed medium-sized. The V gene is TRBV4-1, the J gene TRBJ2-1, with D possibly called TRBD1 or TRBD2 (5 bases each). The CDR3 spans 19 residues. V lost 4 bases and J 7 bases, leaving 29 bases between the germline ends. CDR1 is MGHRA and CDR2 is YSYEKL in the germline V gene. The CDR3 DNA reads TGCGCCAGCAGCCCCTTTGTGGGACGGCTGGTTGATCAGGTGAATGAGCAGTTCTTC. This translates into CASSPFVGRLVDQVNEQFF.

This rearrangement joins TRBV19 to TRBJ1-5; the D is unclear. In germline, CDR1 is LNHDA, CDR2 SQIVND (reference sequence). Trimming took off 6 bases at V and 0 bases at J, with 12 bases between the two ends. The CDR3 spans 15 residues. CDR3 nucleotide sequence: TGTGCCAGTAGCCCCCGTAAGGATAGCAATCAGCCCCAGCATTTT. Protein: CASSPRKDSNQPQHF.

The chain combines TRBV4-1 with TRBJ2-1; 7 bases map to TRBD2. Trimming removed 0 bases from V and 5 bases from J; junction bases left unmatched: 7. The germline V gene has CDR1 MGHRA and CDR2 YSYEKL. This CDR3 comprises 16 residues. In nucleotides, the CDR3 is TGCGCCAGCAGCCAAGAAAATCTAGCGGCTGACAATGAGCAGTTCTTC. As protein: CASSQENLAADNEQFF.

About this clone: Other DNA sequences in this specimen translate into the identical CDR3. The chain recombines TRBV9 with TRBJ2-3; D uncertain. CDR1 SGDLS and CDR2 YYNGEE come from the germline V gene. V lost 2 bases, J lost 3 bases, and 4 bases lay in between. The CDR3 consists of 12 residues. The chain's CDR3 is CASSVGTDTQYF. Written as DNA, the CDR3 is TGTGCCAGCAGCGTGGGGACAGATACGCAGTATTTT.

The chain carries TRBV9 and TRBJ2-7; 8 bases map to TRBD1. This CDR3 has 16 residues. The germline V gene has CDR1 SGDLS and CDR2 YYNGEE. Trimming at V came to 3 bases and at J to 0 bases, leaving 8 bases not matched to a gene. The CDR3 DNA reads TGTGCCAGCAGCGCACCACAGGGGGGAAGCTCCTACGAGCAGTACTTC. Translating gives CASSAPQGGSSYEQYF.

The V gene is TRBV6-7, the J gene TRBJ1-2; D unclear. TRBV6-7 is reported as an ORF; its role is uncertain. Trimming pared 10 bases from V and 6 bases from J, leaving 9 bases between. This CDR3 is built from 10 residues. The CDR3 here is CATRLDGYTF. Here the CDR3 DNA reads TGTGCCACCAGGCTCGATGGCTACACCTTC.

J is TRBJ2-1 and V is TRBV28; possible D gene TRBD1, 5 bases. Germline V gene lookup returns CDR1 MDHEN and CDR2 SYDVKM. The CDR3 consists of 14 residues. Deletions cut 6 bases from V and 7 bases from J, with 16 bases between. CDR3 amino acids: CASSNRLSGNEQFF. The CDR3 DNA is TGTGCCAGCAGCAACCGACTCTCAGGGAATGAGCAGTTCTTC.

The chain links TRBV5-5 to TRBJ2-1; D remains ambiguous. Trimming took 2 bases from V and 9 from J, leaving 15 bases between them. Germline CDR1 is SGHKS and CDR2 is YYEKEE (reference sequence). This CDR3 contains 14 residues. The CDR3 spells CASSFSIPGIEQFF. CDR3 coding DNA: TGTGCCAGCAGCTTCAGCATCCCGGGCATTGAGCAGTTCTTC.

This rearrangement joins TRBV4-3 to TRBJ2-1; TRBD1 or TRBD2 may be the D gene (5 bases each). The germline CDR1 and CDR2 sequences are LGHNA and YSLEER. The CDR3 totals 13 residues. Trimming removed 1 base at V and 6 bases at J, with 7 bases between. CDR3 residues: CASSQGGTNEQFF. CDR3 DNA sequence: TGCGCCAGCAGCCAAGGGGGGACCAATGAGCAGTTCTTC.

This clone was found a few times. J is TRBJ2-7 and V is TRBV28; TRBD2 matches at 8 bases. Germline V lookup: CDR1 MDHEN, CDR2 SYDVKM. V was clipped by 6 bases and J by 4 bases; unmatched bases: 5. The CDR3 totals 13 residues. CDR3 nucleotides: TGTGCCAGCAGACACAGCGGGAGTTACGAGCAGTACTTC. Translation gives CASRHSGSYEQYF.

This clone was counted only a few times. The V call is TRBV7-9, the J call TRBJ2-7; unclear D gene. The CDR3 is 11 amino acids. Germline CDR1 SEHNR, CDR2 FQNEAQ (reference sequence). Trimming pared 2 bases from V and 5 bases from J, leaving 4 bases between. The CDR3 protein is CASSLNHEQYF. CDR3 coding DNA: TGTGCCAGCAGCTTAAACCACGAGCAGTACTTC.

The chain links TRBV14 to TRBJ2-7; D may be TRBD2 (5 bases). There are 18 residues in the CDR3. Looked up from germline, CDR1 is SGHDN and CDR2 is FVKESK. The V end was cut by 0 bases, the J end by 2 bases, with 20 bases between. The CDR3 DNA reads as TGTGCCAGCAGCCAAGAGGAGGCTCCCGACTACGTCGCCTACGAGCAGTACTTC. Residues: CASSQEEAPDYVAYEQYF.

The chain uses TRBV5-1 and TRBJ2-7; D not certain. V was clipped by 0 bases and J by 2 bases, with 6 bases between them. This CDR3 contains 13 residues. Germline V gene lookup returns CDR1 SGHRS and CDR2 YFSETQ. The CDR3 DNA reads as TGCGCCAGCAGCTTGGACACCACCTACGAGCAGTACTTC. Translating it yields CASSLDTTYEQYF.

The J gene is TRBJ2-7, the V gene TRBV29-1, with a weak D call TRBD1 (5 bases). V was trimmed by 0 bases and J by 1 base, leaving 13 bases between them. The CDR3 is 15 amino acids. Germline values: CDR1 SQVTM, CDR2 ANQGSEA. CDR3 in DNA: TGCAGCGTTGAAGATTGGGGCAGGAGATCCTACGAGCAGTACTTC. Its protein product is CSVEDWGRRSYEQYF.

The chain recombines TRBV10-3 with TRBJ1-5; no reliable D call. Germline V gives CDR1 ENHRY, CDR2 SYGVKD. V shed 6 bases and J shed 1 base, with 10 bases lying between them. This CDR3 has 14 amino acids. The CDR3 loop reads CAIRDPGSNQPQHF. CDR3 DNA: TGTGCCATCAGGGACCCGGGGAGCAATCAGCCCCAGCATTTT.